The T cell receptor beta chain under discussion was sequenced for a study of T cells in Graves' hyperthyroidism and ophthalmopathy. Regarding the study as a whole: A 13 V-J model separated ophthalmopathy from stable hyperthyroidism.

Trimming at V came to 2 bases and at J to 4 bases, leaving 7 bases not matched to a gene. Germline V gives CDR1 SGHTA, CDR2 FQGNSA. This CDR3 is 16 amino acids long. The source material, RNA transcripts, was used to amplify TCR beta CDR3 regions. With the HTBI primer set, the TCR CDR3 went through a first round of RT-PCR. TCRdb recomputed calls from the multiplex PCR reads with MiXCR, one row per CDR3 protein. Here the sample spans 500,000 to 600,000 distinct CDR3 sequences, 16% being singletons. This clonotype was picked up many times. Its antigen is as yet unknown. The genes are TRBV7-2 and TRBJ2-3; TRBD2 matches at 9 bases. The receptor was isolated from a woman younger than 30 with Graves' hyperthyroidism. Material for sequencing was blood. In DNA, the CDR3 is TGTGCCAGCAGCTTACTCCAGCGGGAGGCAGCAGATACGCAGTATTTT. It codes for CASSLLQREAADTQYF.